The 2 T cell receptor beta chains presented below share a single source sample, sequenced in a study of T cell responses to AZD1222 COVID-19 vaccine. The data were produced by immunoSEQ multiplex PCR, yet TCRdb's version contains in-frame clones alone and is incomplete. The sample lists roughly 49,000 clones, under 85% occurring once. Here the sequenced sample was peripheral blood, taken on day 0 of MenACWY control vaccination. These TCRs come from an adult in good health.

This clone was counted once. The rearrangement joins TRBV12-3 or TRBV12-4 to TRBJ2-5, with D maybe TRBD2 (6 bases). The CDR3 loop spans 13 amino acids. V was cut by 4 bases and J by 5 bases, with 11 bases left in between. CDR3 coding DNA: TGTGCCAGCAGTTGGCGGGGACCGGAGACCCAGTACTTC. It translates to CASSWRGPETQYF.

This rearrangement joins TRBV4-1 to TRBJ1-1; no reliable D call. This CDR3 has 13 residues. Looked up from germline, CDR1 is MGHRA and CDR2 is YSYEKL. The V and J ends lost 4 bases and 5 bases respectively, with 11 bases between them. The CDR3, as DNA: TGCGCCAGCAGCCGTCCGATGGGAACTGAAGCTTTCTTT. It encodes CASSRPMGTEAFF.